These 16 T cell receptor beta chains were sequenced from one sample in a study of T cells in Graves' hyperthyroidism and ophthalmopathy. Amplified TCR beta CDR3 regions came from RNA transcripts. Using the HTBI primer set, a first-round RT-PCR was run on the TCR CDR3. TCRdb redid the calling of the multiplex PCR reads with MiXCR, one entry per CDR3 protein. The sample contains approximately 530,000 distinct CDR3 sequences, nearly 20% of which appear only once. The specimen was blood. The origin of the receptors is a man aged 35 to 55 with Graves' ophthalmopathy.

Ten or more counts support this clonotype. CDR3 sequence (DNA): TGTGCCAGCAGTCCGGGAGCCGGCGGGGATACGCAGTATTTT. It codes for CASSPGAGGDTQYF. The chain combines TRBV12-3 or TRBV12-4 with TRBJ2-3; D perhaps matches TRBD2 (6 bases). There are 14 residues in the CDR3. The V end lost 5 bases, the J end lost 6 bases, and 15 bases lay between the germline ends.

The CDR3 DNA is TGCAGTGCTGATCCGGCCGCGGGGGGACGGGAGCAGTTCTTC. It specifies CSADPAAGGREQFF. This sequence joins TRBV20-1 and TRBJ2-1; 8 bases agree with TRBD2. This CDR3 has 14 residues. The trim removed 5 bases at V and 10 bases at J, leaving 13 bases unmatched. The germline gives CDR1 DFQATT, CDR2 SNEGSKA (reference sequence).

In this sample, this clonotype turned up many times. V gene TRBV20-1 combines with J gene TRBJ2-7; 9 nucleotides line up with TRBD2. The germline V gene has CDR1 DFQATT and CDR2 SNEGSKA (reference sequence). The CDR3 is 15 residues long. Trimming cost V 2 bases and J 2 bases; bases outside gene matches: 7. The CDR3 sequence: CSARSRTSETYEQYF. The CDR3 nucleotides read TGCAGTGCTAGATCACGGACTAGCGAGACCTACGAGCAGTACTTC.

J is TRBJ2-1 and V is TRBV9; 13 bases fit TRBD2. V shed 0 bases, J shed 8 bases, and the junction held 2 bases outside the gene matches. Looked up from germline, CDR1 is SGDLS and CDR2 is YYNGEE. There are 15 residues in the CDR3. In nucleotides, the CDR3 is TGTGCCAGCAGCGTAGCTGGGACTAGCGGGGATGAGCAGTTCTTC. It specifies CASSVAGTSGDEQFF.

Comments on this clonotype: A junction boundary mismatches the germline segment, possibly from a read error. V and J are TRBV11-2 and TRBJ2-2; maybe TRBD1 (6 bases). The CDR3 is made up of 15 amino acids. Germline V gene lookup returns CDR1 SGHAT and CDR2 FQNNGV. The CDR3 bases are TGTGCCTGCAGCTTAGGCACAGGGCGGACCGGGGAGCTGTTTTTT. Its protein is CACSLGTGRTGELFF. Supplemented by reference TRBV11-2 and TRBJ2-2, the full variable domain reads EAGVAQSPRYKIIEKRQSVAFWCNPISGHATLYWYQQILGQGPKLLIQFQNNGVVDDSQLPKDRFSAERLKGVDSTLKIQPAKLEDSAVYLCACSLGTGRTGELFFGEGSRLTVL.

CDR3 nucleotide sequence: TGTGCCAGCAGCCACTTACGGAACACTGAAGCTTTCTTT. It is translated as CASSHLRNTEAFF. The rearrangement links TRBV3-1 to TRBJ1-1, with D unresolved. Per the germline V gene, CDR1 is LGHDT and CDR2 is YNNKEL (reference sequence). The CDR3 is 13 amino acids. The ends were cut back, 3 bases at V and 1 base at J, with 6 bases in the middle.

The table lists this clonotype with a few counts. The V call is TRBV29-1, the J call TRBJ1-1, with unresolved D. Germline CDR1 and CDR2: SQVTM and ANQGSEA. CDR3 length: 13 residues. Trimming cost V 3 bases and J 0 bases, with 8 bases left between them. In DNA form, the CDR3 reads TGCAGCGTTGAGCAGCCTATGAACACTGAAGCTTTCTTT. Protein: CSVEQPMNTEAFF.

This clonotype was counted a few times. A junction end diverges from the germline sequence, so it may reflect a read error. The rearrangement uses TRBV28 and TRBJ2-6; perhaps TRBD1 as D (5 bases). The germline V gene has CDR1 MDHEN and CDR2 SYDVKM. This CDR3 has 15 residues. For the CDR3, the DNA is TGTGCCAGCAGTTTTGCCCTCTCTGGGGCCGACGTCCTGACTTTC. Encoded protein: CASSFALSGADVLTF.

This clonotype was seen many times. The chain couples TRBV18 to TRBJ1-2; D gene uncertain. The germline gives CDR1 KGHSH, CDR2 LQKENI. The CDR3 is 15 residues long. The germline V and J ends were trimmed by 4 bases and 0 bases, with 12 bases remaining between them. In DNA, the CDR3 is TGTGCCAGCTCACTAGATGTATCGGCTAACTATGGCTACACCTTC. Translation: CASSLDVSANYGYTF.

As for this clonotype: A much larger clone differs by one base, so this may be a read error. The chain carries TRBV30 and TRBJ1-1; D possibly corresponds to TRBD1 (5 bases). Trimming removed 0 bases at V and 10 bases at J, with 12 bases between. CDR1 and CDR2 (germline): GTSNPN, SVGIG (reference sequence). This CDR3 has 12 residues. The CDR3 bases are TGTGCCTGGAGTGTTGGGGCCCGTACAGCTTTCTTT. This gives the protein CAWSVGARTAFF.

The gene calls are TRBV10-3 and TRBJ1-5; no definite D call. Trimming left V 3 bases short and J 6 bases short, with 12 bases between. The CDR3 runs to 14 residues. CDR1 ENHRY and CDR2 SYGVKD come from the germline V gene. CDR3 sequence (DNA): TGTGCCATCAGTGATTTGGTAGAAGGTCAGCCCCAGCATTTT. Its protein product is CAISDLVEGQPQHF.

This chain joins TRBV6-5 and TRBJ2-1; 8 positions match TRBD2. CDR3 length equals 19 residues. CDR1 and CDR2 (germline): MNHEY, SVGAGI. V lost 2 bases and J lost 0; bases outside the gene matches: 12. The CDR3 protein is CASSYRFYGSGVSYNEQFF. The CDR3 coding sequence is TGTGCCAGCAGTTACCGGTTCTATGGTAGCGGGGTCTCCTACAATGAGCAGTTCTTC.

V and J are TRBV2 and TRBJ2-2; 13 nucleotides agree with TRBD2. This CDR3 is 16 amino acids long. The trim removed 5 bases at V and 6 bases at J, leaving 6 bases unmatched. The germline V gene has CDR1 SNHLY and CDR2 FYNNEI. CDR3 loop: CASSHRTSGGAGELFF. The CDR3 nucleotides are TGTGCCAGCAGTCACCGCACTAGCGGGGGGGCCGGGGAGCTGTTTTTT.

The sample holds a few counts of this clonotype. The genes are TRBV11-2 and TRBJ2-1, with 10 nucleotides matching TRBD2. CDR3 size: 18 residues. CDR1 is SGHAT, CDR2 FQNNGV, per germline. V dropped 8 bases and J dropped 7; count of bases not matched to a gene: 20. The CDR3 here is CASGYPPTGTSAGNEQFF. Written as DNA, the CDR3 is TGTGCCAGCGGATACCCCCCTACCGGGACTAGCGCGGGGAATGAGCAGTTCTTC.

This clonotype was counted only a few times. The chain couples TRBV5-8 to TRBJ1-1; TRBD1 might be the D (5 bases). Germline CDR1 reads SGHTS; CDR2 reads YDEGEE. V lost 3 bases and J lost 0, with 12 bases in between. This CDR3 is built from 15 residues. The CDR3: CASSYLGTVNTEAFF. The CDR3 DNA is TGTGCCAGCAGCTACCTAGGGACGGTGAACACTGAAGCTTTCTTT.

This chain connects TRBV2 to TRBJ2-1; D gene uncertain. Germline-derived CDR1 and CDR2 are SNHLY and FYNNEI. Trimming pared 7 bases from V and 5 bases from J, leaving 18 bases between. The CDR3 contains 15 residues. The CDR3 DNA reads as TGTGCCAGCAAGAGACACGTCCTATCGGACAATGAGCAGTTCTTC. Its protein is CASKRHVLSDNEQFF.